Shown below are 19 T cell receptor beta chains from a single sample sequenced in a study of blood T cell repertoires in COVID-19. Assay: immunoSEQ multiplex PCR; the TCRdb copy retains only in-frame clones and omits some. The sample contains around 300,000 clones, about 89% of which appear only once. The sample consisted of PBMCs or T cells enriched from blood (not recorded which). These receptors originate from a woman aged 40 to 49 who had recovered from COVID-19.

This clone was observed a single time. The chain joins TRBV11-3 to TRBJ1-1; 8 bases match TRBD1. The CDR3 is 14 amino acids. Germline lookup yields CDR1 SGHNT and CDR2 YENEEA. Trimming cost V 5 bases and J 5 bases; bases outside gene matches: 7. The CDR3 sequence is CASSAQGGGTEAFF. In nucleotides, the CDR3 is TGTGCCAGCAGCGCACAGGGGGGAGGAACTGAAGCTTTCTTT.

J is TRBJ1-4 and V is TRBV2; D remains ambiguous. The CDR3 is made up of 13 amino acids. CDR1 is SNHLY, CDR2 FYNNEI, per germline. Between the trimmed V and J ends, which lost 6 bases and 6 bases, there was a span of 11 bases. The CDR3 loop reads CASRSPPDEKLFF. The CDR3 region has the DNA TGTGCCAGCAGATCCCCTCCCGATGAAAAACTGTTTTTT.

V usage is TRBV4-3 and J usage is TRBJ2-1; maybe TRBD1 (6 bases). Germline loops: CDR1 LGHNA, CDR2 YSLEER. This CDR3 comprises 17 residues. V was clipped by 1 base and J by 2 bases, with 15 bases between them. CDR3 DNA: TGCGCCAGCAGCCAAGGGGCCCACAGGGACCCCTACAATGAGCAGTTCTTC. It yields the protein CASSQGAHRDPYNEQFF.

The rearrangement joins TRBV7-9 to TRBJ1-2; 9 bases line up with TRBD1. The ends lost 5 bases at V and 4 bases at J; junction bases unmatched: 5. Germline lookup yields CDR1 SEHNR and CDR2 FQNEAQ (reference sequence). This CDR3 contains 14 residues. The DNA for the CDR3 is TGTGCCAGCAGCCCCGGACAGGGGCGCTATGGCTACACCTTC. Its protein product is CASSPGQGRYGYTF.

This chain links TRBV6-5 with TRBJ2-7; TRBD1 agrees at 9 bases. The CDR3 covers 15 residues. The germline gives CDR1 MNHEY, CDR2 SVGAGI. J lost 4 bases, V lost 7 bases, and 11 bases had no gene match. CDR3 bases: TGTGCCAGCAAGATACAGGGGGCGCGGGGGTACGAGCAGTACTTC. This gives the protein CASKIQGARGYEQYF.

The rearrangement joins TRBV5-6 to TRBJ2-1; TRBD2 matches 10 bases. Per the germline V gene, CDR1 is SGHDT and CDR2 is YYEEEE. V shed 2 bases, J shed 7 bases, and the junction held 3 bases outside the gene matches. The CDR3 length is 14 residues. CDR3 sequence reads: CASSLSGRGNEQFF. The CDR3 coding sequence is TGTGCCAGCAGCTTAAGCGGGAGGGGGAATGAGCAGTTCTTC.

In regard to this clone: Within the sample, other DNA sequences also encode this same CDR3. V is TRBV11-3 and J is TRBJ2-1; D not resolved. The germline gives CDR1 SGHNT, CDR2 YENEEA. The CDR3 is 13 residues long. Trimming removed 1 base at V and 5 bases at J, with 6 bases between. The CDR3 DNA reads TGTGCCAGCAGCTTAGGGCCAGACAATGAGCAGTTCTTC. It translates to CASSLGPDNEQFF.

The rearrangement links TRBV18 to TRBJ2-7; D is perhaps TRBD1 (7 bases). V lost 2 bases and J lost 5, with 13 bases in between. Per germline, CDR1 KGHSH and CDR2 LQKENI. The CDR3 consists of 14 residues. The CDR3 sequence is CASSPIGRGDEQYF. The CDR3, as DNA: TGTGCCAGCTCACCAATCGGCAGGGGGGACGAGCAGTACTTC.

This chain links TRBV2 with TRBJ2-5; TRBD1 matches at 7 bases. In germline, CDR1 is SNHLY, CDR2 FYNNEI. The V gene end was trimmed by 7 bases and the J gene end by 4 bases; junction bases not matched to a gene: 18. The CDR3 covers 17 residues. The CDR3 reads CASNPTFRGLGAETQYF. As DNA, the CDR3 is TGTGCCAGCAATCCCACTTTTAGGGGGCTCGGAGCAGAGACCCAGTACTTC.

In regard to this clone: A read error may produce the germline difference seen at one junction end. The genes are TRBV20-1 and TRBJ1-1; 9 nucleotides line up with TRBD1. Germline CDR1 reads DFQATT; CDR2 reads SNEGSKA (reference sequence). The CDR3 sequence is 11 residues long. CDR3 nucleotides: TGCAGTGCTAGATACAGGGGGCGCATTAACTTT. This gives the protein CSARYRGRINF.

The CDR3 loop reads CASSADGTRARDTQYF. DNA for the CDR3: TGTGCCAGCAGTGCCGATGGGACTAGAGCTCGTGATACGCAGTATTTT. The rearrangement links TRBV2 to TRBJ2-3; 8 nucleotides align to TRBD2. With 4 bases clipped from V and 6 bases from J, the junction kept 12 bases outside the gene matches. The germline V gene has CDR1 SNHLY and CDR2 FYNNEI. The CDR3 spans 16 residues. Full variable domain (remainder filled in from reference TRBV2 and TRBJ2-3): EPEVTQTPSHQVTQMGQEVILRCVPISNHLYFYWYRQILGQKVEFLVSFYNNEISEKSEIFDDQFSVERPDGSNFTLKIRSTKLEDSAMYFCASSADGTRARDTQYFGPGTRLTVL.

The gene calls are TRBV4-2 and TRBJ2-1, with 10 nucleotides matching TRBD2. Germline CDR1 is LGHNA and CDR2 is YNFKEQ. The CDR3 spans 15 residues. The V and J ends lost 4 bases and 5 bases, in that order; junction bases with no gene match: 5. The CDR3 here is CASSPRTSGNNEQFF. In nucleotides, the CDR3 is TGTGCCAGCAGCCCCCGGACTAGCGGAAACAATGAGCAGTTCTTC.

The CDR3 is CASGGLPATNEKLFF. In DNA, the CDR3 is TGTGCCAGCGGCGGGCTCCCAGCAACTAATGAAAAACTGTTTTTT. The chain is built from TRBV3-1 (or the pseudogene TRBV3-2) and TRBJ1-4; no clear D. The germline V and J ends were trimmed by 8 bases and 0 bases, with 13 bases remaining between them. There are 15 residues in the CDR3. The germline V gene encodes CDR1 LGHDT and CDR2 YNNKEL (reference sequence).

This clone was observed once. The V and J genes are TRBV5-6 and TRBJ2-7; 11 bases match TRBD2. Germline CDR1 SGHDT, CDR2 YYEEEE. Trimming cost V 4 bases and J 3 bases; bases outside gene matches: 9. The CDR3 is 16 residues long. The CDR3 is CASSQGVGLADYEQYF. The CDR3 nucleotides read TGTGCCAGCAGCCAGGGGGTGGGACTAGCGGACTACGAGCAGTACTTC.

V gene TRBV5-1 combines with J gene TRBJ2-5; 7 bases map to TRBD1. V gave up 2 bases and J gave up 5 bases; unmatched junction bases: 9. Germline V gene lookup returns CDR1 SGHRS and CDR2 YFSETQ. The CDR3 spans 15 residues. The CDR3 DNA reads TGCGCCAGCAGCTTACTTTCGACAGGGCAGGAGACCCAGTACTTC. It yields the protein CASSLLSTGQETQYF.

This clone was seen just once. The V call is TRBV5-6, the J call TRBJ2-2; 9 bases align to TRBD2. The CDR3 totals 15 residues. Germline-derived CDR1 and CDR2 are SGHDT and YYEEEE. V lost 8 bases, J lost 1 base, and 6 bases stayed unmatched. The CDR3 DNA reads as TGTGCCAGTCACCGACTAGCGGAGAACACCGGGGAGCTGTTTTTT. As protein: CASHRLAENTGELFF.

The V call is TRBV5-1, the J call TRBJ2-5, with 15 nucleotides matching TRBD2. CDR1 is SGHRS, CDR2 YFSETQ, per germline. The trim removed 4 bases at V and 4 bases at J, leaving 2 bases unmatched. CDR3 length: 15 residues. This CDR3 is CASSQGLAGGETQYF. CDR3 DNA sequence: TGCGCCAGCAGCCAGGGACTAGCGGGGGGAGAGACCCAGTACTTC.

The chain joins TRBV18 to TRBJ1-2; D is undetermined. The germline V gene has CDR1 KGHSH and CDR2 LQKENI. This CDR3 region has 15 residues. The germline V and J ends were trimmed by 3 bases and 7 bases, with 18 bases remaining between them. The CDR3 DNA sequence: TGTGCCAGCTCACCCGAAACCGGGGATCCAGCTGGCTACACCTTC. This encodes CASSPETGDPAGYTF.

This clone was recorded only once. The chain employs TRBV11-2 and TRBJ2-5; D perhaps matches TRBD1 (7 bases). From germline, CDR1 is SGHAT and CDR2 FQNNGV. The CDR3 length is 14 residues. V was trimmed by 5 bases and J by 2 bases, leaving 12 bases between them. The CDR3: CASSPGGLQETQYF. CDR3 sequence (DNA): TGTGCCAGCAGCCCAGGGGGACTGCAAGAGACCCAGTACTTC.